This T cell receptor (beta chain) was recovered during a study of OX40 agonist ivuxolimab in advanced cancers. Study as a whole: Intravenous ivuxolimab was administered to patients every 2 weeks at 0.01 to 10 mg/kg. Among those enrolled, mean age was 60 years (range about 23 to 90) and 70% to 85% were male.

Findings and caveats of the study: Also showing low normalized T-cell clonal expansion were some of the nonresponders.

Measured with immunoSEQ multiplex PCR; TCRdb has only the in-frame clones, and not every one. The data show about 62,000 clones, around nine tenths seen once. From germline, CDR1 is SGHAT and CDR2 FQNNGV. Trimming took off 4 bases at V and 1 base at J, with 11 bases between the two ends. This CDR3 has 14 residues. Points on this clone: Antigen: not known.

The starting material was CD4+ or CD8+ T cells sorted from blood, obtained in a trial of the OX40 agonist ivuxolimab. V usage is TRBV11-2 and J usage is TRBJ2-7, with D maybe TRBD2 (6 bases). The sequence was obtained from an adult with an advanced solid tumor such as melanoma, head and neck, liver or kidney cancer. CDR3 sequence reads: CASSSTGVSYEQYF. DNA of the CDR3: TGTGCCAGCAGCTCGACGGGGGTTTCCTACGAGCAGTACTTC.